This section outlines one TCR beta chain sequence together with its context. Its ends do not fully match the called genes, so a read error is possible. No cell sorting was done before RNA was extracted from the tissue. The normal lung tissue was taken more than 3 cm from the tumor edge. The library came from three nested PCR rounds adapted from ARM-PCR protocols. TCRdb re-derived calls from the multiplex PCR reads in MiXCR, one entry per CDR3 protein. Seen here are roughly 90,000 distinct CDR3 sequences, more than 65% observed once, and the top ten hold roughly a fifth. CDR1 and CDR2 from the germline V gene are LGHNA and YNFKEQ. The CDR3 extends over 16 amino acids. This sample was taken from a study of tumor and adjacent non-tumor tissue in lung cancer.

The receptor was derived from a woman aged 50 to 60 with non-small cell lung cancer. Sequencing input: distant non-tumor lung tissue. The chain has TRBV4-2 and TRBJ2-7, with D hard to call. The CDR3 spells CASSHAIEAFPYEKYF. The CDR3 nucleotides read TGTGCCAGCAGCCATGCAATAGAGGCGTTCCCCTACGAGAAGTACTTC.